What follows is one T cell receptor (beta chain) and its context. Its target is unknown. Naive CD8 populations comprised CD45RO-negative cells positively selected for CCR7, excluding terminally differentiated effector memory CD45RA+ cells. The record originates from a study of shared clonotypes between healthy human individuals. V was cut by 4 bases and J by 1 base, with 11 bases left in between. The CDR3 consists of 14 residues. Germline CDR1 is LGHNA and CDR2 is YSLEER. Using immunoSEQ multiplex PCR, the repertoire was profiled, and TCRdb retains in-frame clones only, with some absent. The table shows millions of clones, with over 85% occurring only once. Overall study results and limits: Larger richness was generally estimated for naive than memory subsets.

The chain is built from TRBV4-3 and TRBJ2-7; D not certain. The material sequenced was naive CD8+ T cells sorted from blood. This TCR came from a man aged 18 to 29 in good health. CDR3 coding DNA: TGCGCCAGCAGCCCCTCCGTAGGTTCCTACGAGCAGTACTTC. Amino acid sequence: CASSPSVGSYEQYF.